Below are 12 T cell receptor beta chains sequenced from a single sample in a study of blood T cells in healthy people across ages. It was with a sample-barcoded 5' primer and a J-beta primer mix that a second PCR of roughly 6 to 11 cycles was run. One entry per CDR3 protein, called by TCRdb with MiXCR from the 5' RACE reads. The sample lists about a million distinct CDR3 sequences, about two fifths occurring once. The material sequenced was blood. These receptors were collected from a young man in good health.

This clonotype was counted between two and nine times. The chain joins TRBV20-1 to TRBJ2-7, with a possible D match to TRBD2 (6 bases). Trimming removed 6 bases from V and 3 bases from J, with 18 bases in between. The V gene's germline CDR1 is DFQATT and CDR2 SNEGSKA (reference sequence). CDR3 length: 14 amino acids. The CDR3 region has the DNA TGCAGTGCCCCTTGGGGCAGGAGGGACTACGAGCAGTACTTC. It encodes CSAPWGRRDYEQYF.

In regard to this clonotype: Possible read error: a much larger clone is one base away. V gene TRBV2 combines with J gene TRBJ2-3, with no clear D. The germline gives CDR1 SNHLY, CDR2 FYNNEI. The CDR3 is 14 residues long. V was trimmed by 6 bases and J by 4 bases, leaving 14 bases between them. The CDR3 loop is CASRTGTAADTQYF. The CDR3 DNA reads as TGTGCCAGCAGGACGGGCACCGCAGCAGATACGCAGTATTTT. Drawing the rest from reference TRBV2 and TRBJ2-3, the complete variable domain is EPEVTQTPSHQVTQMGQEVILRCVPISNHLYFYWYRQILGQKVEFLVSFYNNEISEKSEIFDDQFSVERPDGSNFTLKIRSTKLEDSAMYFCASRTGTAADTQYFGPGTRLTVL.

The rearrangement links TRBV29-1 to TRBJ1-2; no clear D. The CDR3 totals 10 residues. Trimming removed 5 bases at V and 13 bases at J, with 14 bases between. Looked up from germline, CDR1 is SQVTM and CDR2 is ANQGSEA. CDR3 sequence: CSVTRPNSTF. The DNA for the CDR3 is TGCAGCGTTACCAGGCCCAACTCCACCTTC.

V is TRBV28 and J is TRBJ1-1, with D hard to call. Germline V gene sequence: CDR1 MDHEN, CDR2 SYDVKM. Deletions cut 4 bases from V and 7 bases from J, with 13 bases between. This CDR3 is 13 amino acids long. The CDR3 bases are TGTGCCAGCAGTTATACGGGGAGCGGTGAAGCTTTCTTT. Protein: CASSYTGSGEAFF.

This clonotype has a handful of counts. The V call is TRBV5-1, the J call TRBJ1-1; the D gene is possibly TRBD1 (6 bases). Germline CDR1 SGHRS, CDR2 YFSETQ. The CDR3 is made up of 17 amino acids. Trimming shortened V by 0 bases and J by 6 bases, and 21 bases separated the two germline ends. CDR3 amino acids: CASSLEGGPTPSPEAFF. CDR3 DNA: TGCGCCAGCAGCTTGGAGGGGGGCCCTACCCCCTCTCCTGAAGCTTTCTTT.

The chain employs TRBV7-9 and TRBJ2-7; unclear D gene. With 1 base removed from V and 5 bases from J, the gap between germline ends came to 6 bases. The V gene's germline CDR1 is SEHNR and CDR2 FQNEAQ (reference sequence). The CDR3 sequence is 12 residues long. CDR3 residues: CASSLGRDEQYF. For the CDR3, the DNA is TGTGCCAGCAGCTTAGGTCGCGACGAGCAGTACTTC.

This chain links TRBV13 with TRBJ1-2; 8 bases are a match to TRBD1. The CDR3 runs 13 residues. The germline gives CDR1 PRHDT, CDR2 FYEKMQ (reference sequence). V gave up 7 bases and J gave up 8 bases; unmatched junction bases: 9. The CDR3 reads CASKRTGTGGYTF. The CDR3 nucleotides read TGTGCCAGCAAGAGGACAGGGACAGGAGGCTACACCTTC.

This clonotype was seen more than once but under ten times. The V and J genes are TRBV3-1 and TRBJ2-7; unclear D gene. Germline CDR1 LGHDT, CDR2 YNNKEL (reference sequence). Between the trimmed V and J ends, which lost 4 bases and 0 bases, there was a span of 13 bases. The CDR3 loop spans 15 amino acids. The CDR3 reads CASSRGVGSSYEQYF. Written as DNA, the CDR3 is TGTGCCAGCAGCCGTGGTGTGGGGTCCTCCTACGAGCAGTACTTC.

This clonotype has only one observation. V gene TRBV6-1 combines with J gene TRBJ1-4; TRBD1 might be the D (5 bases). Trimming removed 2 bases at V and 13 bases at J, with 20 bases between. The germline V gene encodes CDR1 MNHNS and CDR2 SASEGT. CDR3 length equals 15 residues. The CDR3 DNA reads TGTGCCAGCAGTGAAAGCGGGGGTGTTGGTCGAGGACTGTTTTTT. It yields the protein CASSESGGVGRGLFF.

This clonotype was observed at least ten times. The rearrangement uses TRBV7-2 and TRBJ2-3; D is unclear. V lost 7 bases and J lost 3, with 17 bases in between. Germline V lookup: CDR1 SGHTA, CDR2 FQGNSA. This CDR3 spans 15 amino acids. The CDR3 spells CASTTQTLRTDTQYF. For the CDR3, the DNA is TGTGCCAGCACCACACAAACACTCCGGACAGATACGCAGTATTTT.

This clonotype was detected only a few times. The chain carries TRBV5-6 and TRBJ1-2; D unclear. CDR3 length: 17 residues. Trimming took off 4 bases at V and 3 bases at J, with 22 bases between the two ends. From germline, CDR1 is SGHDT and CDR2 YYEEEE. In nucleotides, the CDR3 is TGTGCCAGCAGCCCACGGGCCGCGAAAACCCTTGACTATGGCTACACCTTC. This translates into CASSPRAAKTLDYGYTF.

The chain has TRBV20-1 and TRBJ2-3; possibly TRBD2 for D (6 bases). The V end lost 1 base, the J end lost 0 bases, and 8 bases lay between the germline ends. CDR1 and CDR2 from the germline V gene are DFQATT and SNEGSKA (reference sequence). The CDR3 has 14 residues. This CDR3 is CSARVGTSTDTQYF. CDR3 bases: TGCAGTGCTAGAGTGGGGACTAGCACAGATACGCAGTATTTT.